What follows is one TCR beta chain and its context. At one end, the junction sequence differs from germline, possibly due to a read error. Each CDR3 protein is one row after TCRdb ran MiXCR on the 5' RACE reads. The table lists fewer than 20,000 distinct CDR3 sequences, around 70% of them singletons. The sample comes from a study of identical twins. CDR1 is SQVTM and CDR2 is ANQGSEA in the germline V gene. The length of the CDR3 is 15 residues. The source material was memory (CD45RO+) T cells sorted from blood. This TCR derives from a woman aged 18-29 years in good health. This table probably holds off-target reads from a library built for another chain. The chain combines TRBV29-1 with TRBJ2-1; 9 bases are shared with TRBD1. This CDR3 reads CSVGIRDRVYNERFF. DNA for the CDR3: TGCAGCGTTGGCATCCGGGACAGGGTCTACAATGAGCGGTTCTTC.